Presented here are 21 T cell receptor beta chains from one specimen sequenced in a study of blood T cell repertoires in COVID-19. Profiled with immunoSEQ multiplex PCR; TCRdb holds only in-frame clones, not every one. In the table there are approximately 210,000 clones, around nine tenths of which are singletons. The sequencing input was peripheral blood. These receptors all stem from a man in his forties with acute or convalescent COVID-19.

The chain joins TRBV19 to TRBJ1-1; no clear D gene. CDR3 length equals 14 residues. The germline gives CDR1 LNHDA, CDR2 SQIVND (reference sequence). Trimming shortened V by 3 bases and J by 2 bases, and 10 bases separated the two germline ends. CDR3 sequence: CASSIGRFNTEAFF. The CDR3 DNA is TGTGCCAGTAGTATTGGCAGATTTAACACTGAAGCTTTCTTT.

The chain recombines TRBV19 with TRBJ1-5, with a tentative D call TRBD1 (5 bases). The CDR3 totals 15 residues. Deletions cut 3 bases from V and 3 bases from J, with 12 bases between. In germline, CDR1 is LNHDA, CDR2 SQIVND (reference sequence). CDR3 sequence: CASSIEGTNNQPQHF. Here the CDR3 DNA reads TGTGCCAGTAGTATCGAGGGGACTAACAATCAGCCCCAGCATTTT.

The chain combines TRBV7-2 with TRBJ2-7; possible D gene TRBD2, 5 bases. The V and J ends lost 1 base and 2 bases respectively, with 9 bases between them. The CDR3 is 14 residues long. Per the germline V gene, CDR1 is SGHTA and CDR2 is FQGNSA. CDR3 DNA: TGTGCCAGCAGCTTAGAGCTACTAGCCTACGAGCAGTACTTC. Encoded protein: CASSLELLAYEQYF.

This rearrangement joins TRBV19 to TRBJ2-5; D perhaps matches TRBD1 (6 bases). Trimming pared 3 bases from V and 5 bases from J, leaving 13 bases between. CDR3 length: 14 residues. Germline lookup yields CDR1 LNHDA and CDR2 SQIVND (reference sequence). Here the CDR3 reads CASSIQGIKETQYF. Written as DNA, the CDR3 is TGTGCCAGTAGTATCCAGGGGATTAAGGAGACCCAGTACTTC.

The CDR3 sequence is CSASEPGHRYEQYF. Written as DNA, the CDR3 is TGCAGTGCTAGTGAACCGGGACACAGATACGAGCAGTACTTC. The chain is built from TRBV20-1 and TRBJ2-7; maybe TRBD1 (6 bases). This CDR3 spans 14 amino acids. The V end lost 3 bases, the J end lost 4 bases, and 16 bases lay between the germline ends. CDR1 and CDR2 (germline): DFQATT, SNEGSKA (reference sequence).

This clone was counted once. The chain links TRBV11-1 to TRBJ2-7; 9 bases line up with TRBD1. Trimming at V came to 4 bases and at J to 0 bases, leaving 4 bases not matched to a gene. Germline loops: CDR1 SGHAT, CDR2 FQDESV (reference sequence). This CDR3 comprises 15 residues. The CDR3 here is CASSYGTGSSYEQYF. The DNA of the CDR3 is TGTGCCAGCAGCTATGGGACAGGGAGCTCCTACGAGCAGTACTTC.

The V and J genes are TRBV27 and TRBJ1-1, with D possibly TRBD1 on 6 matching bases. V shed 7 bases and J shed 11 bases, with 14 bases lying between them. CDR1 is MNHEY, CDR2 SMNVEV, per germline (reference sequence). This CDR3 has 11 amino acids. The CDR3, as DNA: TGTGCCAGCATCTTTAAGGGGGTGGCTTTCTTT. It translates to CASIFKGVAFF.

CDR3 sequence (DNA): TGTGCCAGCAGTTTAGCAGGGGCCCACGAGCAGTACTTC. Translation: CASSLAGAHEQYF. The V call is TRBV27, the J call TRBJ2-7; D may be TRBD1 (6 bases). This CDR3 is 13 amino acids long. V was shortened by 2 bases and J by 5 bases, with 10 bases between the two germline ends. CDR1 and CDR2 (germline): MNHEY, SMNVEV (reference sequence).

The rearrangement joins TRBV5-1 to TRBJ1-2, with 7 bases identical to TRBD1. CDR1 is SGHRS, CDR2 YFSETQ, per germline. This CDR3 has 14 residues. V trimming: 5 bases; J trimming: 6 bases; junction bases outside the gene matches: 10. CDR3 nucleotide sequence: TGCGCCAGCAGTGACACCGGGACAGAGGATGGCTACACCTTC. This sequence encodes CASSDTGTEDGYTF.

The chain is built from TRBV29-1 and TRBJ2-1; 7 nucleotides match TRBD2. The CDR3 contains 14 residues. Trimming cost V 6 bases and J 3 bases; bases outside gene matches: 8. CDR1 SQVTM and CDR2 ANQGSEA come from the germline V gene. The CDR3 here is CSVGGLAVYNEQFF. CDR3 DNA sequence: TGCAGCGTAGGCGGGCTAGCGGTCTACAATGAGCAGTTCTTC.

The gene calls are TRBV6-6 and TRBJ1-6, with TRBD1 matching over 8 bases. This CDR3 contains 16 residues. J was trimmed by 10 bases and V by 8 bases; bases with no gene match: 16. CDR1 is MNHNY and CDR2 is SVGAGI in the germline V gene (reference sequence). The CDR3 DNA reads TGTGCCAGCCTCCCGGGAGCAGGGGGCTTTAGCTCACCCCTCCACTTT. It encodes CASLPGAGGFSSPLHF.

The V call is TRBV27, the J call TRBJ2-1; 12 bases fit TRBD2. The V gene end was trimmed by 3 bases and the J gene end by 2 bases; junction bases not matched to a gene: 8. Germline CDR1 MNHEY, CDR2 SMNVEV (reference sequence). This CDR3 has 18 amino acids. The CDR3 DNA sequence: TGTGCCAGCAGTTTCCGTAGACTAGCGGGAGACCCCTACAATGAGCAGTTCTTC. It yields the protein CASSFRRLAGDPYNEQFF.

The CDR3 DNA is TGTGCCAGCAGCCTCGGGGGACTAGCGGTATACAATGAGCAGTTCTTC. This codes for CASSLGGLAVYNEQFF. This sequence joins TRBV3-1 (or the pseudogene TRBV3-2) and TRBJ2-1, with 11 bases aligning to TRBD2. Trimming removed 4 bases from V and 4 bases from J; junction bases left unmatched: 6. Germline CDR1 LGHDT, CDR2 YNNKEL (reference sequence). The CDR3 has 16 amino acids.

The gene calls are TRBV28 and TRBJ1-1; 9 nucleotides agree with TRBD1. This CDR3 has 13 amino acids. Germline trimming cut 5 bases from V and 6 bases from J; bases unmatched to any gene: 4. Looked up from germline, CDR1 is MDHEN and CDR2 is SYDVKM. The CDR3 coding sequence is TGTGCCAGCAGTCGGAGACAGGGGGCTGAAGCTTTCTTT. It codes for CASSRRQGAEAFF.

The genes are TRBV10-1 and TRBJ2-2, with 7 bases identical to TRBD1. V was pared by 10 bases and J by 1 base, with 9 bases of the junction left unmatched. The V gene's germline CDR1 is WNHNN and CDR2 SYGVQD (reference sequence). The CDR3 is 15 residues long. The CDR3 spells CATGPTGKNTGELFF. The CDR3 DNA reads as TGCGCCACCGGCCCGACAGGGAAGAACACCGGGGAGCTGTTTTTT.

The CDR3 loop reads CASRHSGRITDTQYF. The CDR3 DNA sequence: TGTGCCAGCAGACACAGCGGGAGGATTACCGATACGCAGTATTTT. V and J are TRBV7-8 and TRBJ2-3, with 9 bases that match TRBD2. The CDR3 contains 15 residues. The trim removed 6 bases at V and 6 bases at J, leaving 10 bases unmatched. Looked up from germline, CDR1 is SGHVS and CDR2 is FQNEAQ. The whole variable domain, remainder taken from reference TRBV7-8 and TRBJ2-3, is GAGVSQSPRYKVAKRGQDVALRCDPISGHVSLFWYQQALGQGPEFLTYFQNEAQLDKSGLPSDRFFAERPEGSVSTLKIQRTQQEDSAVYLCASRHSGRITDTQYFGPGTRLTVL.

The CDR3 DNA reads TGTGCCAGCAGCTTAGAGAGCACCTACGAGCAGTACTTC. Encoded protein: CASSLESTYEQYF. The rearrangement links TRBV11-2 to TRBJ2-7; no clear D. The germline V gene encodes CDR1 SGHAT and CDR2 FQNNGV. Deletions cut 0 bases from V and 2 bases from J, with 5 bases between. The CDR3 spans 13 residues.

The chain carries TRBV13 and TRBJ2-7; D not resolved. Germline CDR1 is PRHDT and CDR2 is FYEKMQ (reference sequence). V was pared by 2 bases and J by 3 bases, with 8 bases between. There are 13 residues in the CDR3. CDR3 protein: CASSLRQDYEQYF. CDR3 coding DNA: TGTGCCAGCAGCTTACGGCAGGACTACGAGCAGTACTTC.

The chain uses TRBV19 and TRBJ2-5, with TRBD2 matching over 7 bases. Germline V lookup: CDR1 LNHDA, CDR2 SQIVND (reference sequence). With V trimmed by 4 bases and J by 2 bases, 4 bases remained unmatched. CDR3 length: 14 residues. This chain's CDR3 is CASSNLAEQETQYF. As DNA, the CDR3 is TGTGCCAGTAGTAATCTAGCGGAACAAGAGACCCAGTACTTC.

The rearrangement links TRBV28 to TRBJ2-7, with 9 nucleotides matching TRBD1. V dropped 7 bases and J dropped 4; count of bases not matched to a gene: 8. Germline loops: CDR1 MDHEN, CDR2 SYDVKM. The CDR3 consists of 14 residues. CDR3 protein: CASKEEQGAYEQYF. CDR3 sequence (DNA): TGTGCCAGCAAGGAGGAACAGGGGGCTTACGAGCAGTACTTC.

The V gene is TRBV7-3, the J gene TRBJ1-2; TRBD1 matches at 7 bases. This CDR3 spans 20 amino acids. J lost 0 bases, V lost 2 bases, and 18 bases had no gene match. The germline V gene has CDR1 SGHTA and CDR2 FQGTGA. CDR3 nucleotides: TGTGCCAGCAGCTTAGTCCCACAGGGGTTACGGCTGGATACTAACTATGGCTACACCTTC. This encodes CASSLVPQGLRLDTNYGYTF.